This TCR beta chain was obtained from a study of beta chain features in type 1 diabetes. For this clone: Its specificity is unknown.

Study-wide points: Still unanswered here is whether HLA type influences TCRB rearrangement.

Germline trimming cut 0 bases from V and 5 bases from J; bases unmatched to any gene: 6. The germline CDR1 and CDR2 sequences are GTSNPN and SVGIG (reference sequence). CDR3 length equals 15 residues. Researchers reported sorting CD4+ naive, central memory, regulatory and stem cell-like memory cells via CD45RO/CCR7/CD25/CD127/CD95/CD27. TCRB transcripts that were expressed got sequenced, as all of the isolated RNA had been reverse transcribed. The method was immunoSEQ multiplex PCR; TCRdb's version includes in-frame clones alone and lacks a portion of them. The table includes 350,000 to 400,000 clones, roughly 16% detected once.

The chain carries TRBV30 and TRBJ1-5; 8 nucleotides align to TRBD1. The TCR comes from a young woman in good health. Sequencing was carried out using naive CD4+ T cells from blood. Here the CDR3 reads CAWSVGQGRDQPQHF. CDR3 nucleotides: TGTGCCTGGAGTGTCGGACAGGGAAGAGATCAGCCCCAGCATTTT.